This T cell receptor (beta chain) was captured by sequencing in a study of tumor-infiltrating lymphocytes in primary liver carcinoma. Study-wide background: The tumors ranged from 4.2 to 10 cm across and fell within stage T1-T3 N0M0. General study points: Lower overlap was observed for tumor-adjacent and tumor-blood pairs relative to tumor region pairs.

A constant-region primer primed TCR beta cDNA synthesis from about 0.45 ug of total RNA. Investigators got TCR beta libraries out of three nested multiplex PCR rounds, done with slightly modified ARM-PCR. The opening two PCR rounds, around 9 cycles each, paired TRBV1-TRBV30 forward primers with a C-beta reverse primer. TCRdb used MiXCR to reprocess the multiplex PCR reads, holding one entry per CDR3 protein. The data hold some 180,000 distinct CDR3 sequences, with about 55% observed a single time. CDR3 length: 13 residues. Trimming stripped 4 bases from V and 5 bases from J, with 11 bases between. As regards this clonotype: Its antigen is still unknown.

RNA isolated from unsorted whole blood supplied the blood RNA, with germline DNA also extracted. Patients in the cohort were treatment-naive and living with chronic HBV infection. The sequence was obtained from a man in his forties or fifties with primary liver carcinoma and hepatitis B virus infection. The genes are TRBV12-3 or TRBV12-4 and TRBJ1-1, with D possibly matching TRBD1 (6 bases). Material for sequencing was peripheral blood. The CDR3 sequence is CASSWRRGTEAFF. CDR3 bases: TGTGCCAGCAGTTGGAGAAGGGGGACTGAAGCTTTCTTT.